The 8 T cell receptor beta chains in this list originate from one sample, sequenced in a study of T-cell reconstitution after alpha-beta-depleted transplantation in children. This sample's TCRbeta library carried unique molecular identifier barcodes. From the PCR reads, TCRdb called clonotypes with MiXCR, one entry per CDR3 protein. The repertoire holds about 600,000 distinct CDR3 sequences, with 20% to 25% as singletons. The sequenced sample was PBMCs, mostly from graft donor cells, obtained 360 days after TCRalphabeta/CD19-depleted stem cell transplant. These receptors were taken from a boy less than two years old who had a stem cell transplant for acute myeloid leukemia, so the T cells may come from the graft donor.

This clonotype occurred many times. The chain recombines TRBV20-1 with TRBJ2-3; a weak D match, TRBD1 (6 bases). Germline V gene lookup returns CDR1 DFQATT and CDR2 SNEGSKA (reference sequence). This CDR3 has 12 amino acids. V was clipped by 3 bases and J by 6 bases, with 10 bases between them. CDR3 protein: CSASPTGDTQYF. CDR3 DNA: TGCAGTGCTAGCCCCACAGGGGATACGCAGTATTTT.

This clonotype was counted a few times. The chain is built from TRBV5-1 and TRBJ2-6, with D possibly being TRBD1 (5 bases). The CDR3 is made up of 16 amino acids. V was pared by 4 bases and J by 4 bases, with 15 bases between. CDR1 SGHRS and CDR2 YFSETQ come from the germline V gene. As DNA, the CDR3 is TGCGCCAGCAGCGTAAAGACAGCTGCGGGGGCCAACGTCCTGACTTTC. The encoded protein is CASSVKTAAGANVLTF.

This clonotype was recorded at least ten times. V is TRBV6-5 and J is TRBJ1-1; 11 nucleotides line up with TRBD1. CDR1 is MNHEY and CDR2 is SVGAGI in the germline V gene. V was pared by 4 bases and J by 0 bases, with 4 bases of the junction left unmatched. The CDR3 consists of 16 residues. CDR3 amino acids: CASSSGQGVVNTEAFF. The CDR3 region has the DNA TGTGCCAGCAGTTCGGGACAGGGGGTTGTGAACACTGAAGCTTTCTTT.

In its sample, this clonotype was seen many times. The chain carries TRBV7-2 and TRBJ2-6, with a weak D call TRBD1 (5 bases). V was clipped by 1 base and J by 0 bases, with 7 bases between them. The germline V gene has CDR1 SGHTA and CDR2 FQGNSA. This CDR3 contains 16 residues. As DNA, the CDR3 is TGTGCCAGCAGCTTAGGACAGCACTCTGGGGCCAACGTCCTGACTTTC. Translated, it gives CASSLGQHSGANVLTF.

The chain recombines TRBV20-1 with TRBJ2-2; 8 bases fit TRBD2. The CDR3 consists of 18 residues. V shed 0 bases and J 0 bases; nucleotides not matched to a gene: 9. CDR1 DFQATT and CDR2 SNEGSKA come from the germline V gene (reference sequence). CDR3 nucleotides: TGCAGTGCTAGAGACTTACTAGCGGAGCACTCGAACACCGGGGAGCTGTTTTTT. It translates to CSARDLLAEHSNTGELFF.

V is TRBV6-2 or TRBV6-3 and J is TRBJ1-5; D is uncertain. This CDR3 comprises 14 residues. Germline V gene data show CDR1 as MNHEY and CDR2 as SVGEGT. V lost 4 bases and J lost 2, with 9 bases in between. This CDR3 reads CASSWGTGNQPQHF. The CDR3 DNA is TGTGCCAGCAGTTGGGGAACGGGCAATCAGCCCCAGCATTTT.

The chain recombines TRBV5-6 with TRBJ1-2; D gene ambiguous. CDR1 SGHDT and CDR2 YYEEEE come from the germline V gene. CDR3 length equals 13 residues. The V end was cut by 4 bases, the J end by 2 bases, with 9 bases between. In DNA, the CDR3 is TGTGCCAGCAGCACTACAGCAAACTATGGCTACACCTTC. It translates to CASSTTANYGYTF.

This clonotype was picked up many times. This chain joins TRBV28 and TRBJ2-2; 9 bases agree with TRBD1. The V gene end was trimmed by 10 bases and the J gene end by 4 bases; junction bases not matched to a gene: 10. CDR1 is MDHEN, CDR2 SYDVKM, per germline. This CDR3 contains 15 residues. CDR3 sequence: CATAGTGLVTGELFF. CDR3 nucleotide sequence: TGTGCCACCGCAGGGACAGGGTTGGTCACCGGGGAGCTGTTTTTT.